This TCR beta chain was identified during a study of blood T cell repertoires in COVID-19. In the study overall: Specimens from acute and convalescent COVID-19 originated in the United States, Italy and Spain. Sample material is recorded as cDNA or gDNA derived from T cells, B-cell-depleted T cells, or PBMCs.

Authors' analysis steps: Estimates of nucleated cell counts were drawn from the amplification of reference gene primers. Measured with immunoSEQ multiplex PCR; TCRdb has only the in-frame clones, and not every one. V, J and clone size reflect that table, while D and trimming were determined from the DNA. In the table there are approximately 68,000 clones, about nine tenths of which are singletons. V was pared by 0 bases and J by 10 bases, with 10 bases between. The germline CDR1 and CDR2 sequences are KGHSH and LQKENI. This CDR3 region has 13 residues. The J gene is TRBJ2-1, the V gene TRBV18; no reliable D call. The TCR was taken from a man between 45 and 60 years old with active COVID-19. Sample: peripheral blood. As DNA, the CDR3 is TGTGCCAGCTCACCACCGGCAGTTTTCGAGCAGTTCTTC. Amino acid sequence: CASSPPAVFEQFF.